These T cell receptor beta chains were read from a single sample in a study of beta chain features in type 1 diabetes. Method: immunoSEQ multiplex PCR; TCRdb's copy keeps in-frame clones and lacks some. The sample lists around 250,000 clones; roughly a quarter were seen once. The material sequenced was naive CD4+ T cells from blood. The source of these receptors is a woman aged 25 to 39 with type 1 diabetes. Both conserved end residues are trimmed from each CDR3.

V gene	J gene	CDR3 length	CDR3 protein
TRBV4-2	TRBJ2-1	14	ASSQSPSGTYNEQF
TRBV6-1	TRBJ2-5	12	ASSDVGAGETQY
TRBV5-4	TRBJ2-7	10	ASSLQDREQY
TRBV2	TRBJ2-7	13	ASSAQGASSYEQY
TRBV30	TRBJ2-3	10	ALALSTDTQY
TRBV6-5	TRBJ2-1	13	ASTKTSGMVNEQF
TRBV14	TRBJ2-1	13	ASSQVTGGYNEQF
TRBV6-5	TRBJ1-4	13	ASSAGARGREKLF
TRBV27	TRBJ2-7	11	ASSSGGSYEQY
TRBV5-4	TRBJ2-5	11	ASRVGQTETQY
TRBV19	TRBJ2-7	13	ASSIFGTGGMEQY
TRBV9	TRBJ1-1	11	ASSLDFNTEAF
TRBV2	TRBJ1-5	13	ASSKDRGSDQPQH
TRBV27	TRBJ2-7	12	ASSAGLASYEQY
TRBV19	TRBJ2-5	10	ASSDSGQTQY
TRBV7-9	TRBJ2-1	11	ASSPTGTNEQF
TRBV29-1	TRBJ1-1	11	SVEALMNTEAF
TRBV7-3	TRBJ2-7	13	ASSQGSSSRHEQY
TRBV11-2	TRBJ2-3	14	ASSLSPAGGTDTQY
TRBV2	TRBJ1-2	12	ASSRQGADYGYT